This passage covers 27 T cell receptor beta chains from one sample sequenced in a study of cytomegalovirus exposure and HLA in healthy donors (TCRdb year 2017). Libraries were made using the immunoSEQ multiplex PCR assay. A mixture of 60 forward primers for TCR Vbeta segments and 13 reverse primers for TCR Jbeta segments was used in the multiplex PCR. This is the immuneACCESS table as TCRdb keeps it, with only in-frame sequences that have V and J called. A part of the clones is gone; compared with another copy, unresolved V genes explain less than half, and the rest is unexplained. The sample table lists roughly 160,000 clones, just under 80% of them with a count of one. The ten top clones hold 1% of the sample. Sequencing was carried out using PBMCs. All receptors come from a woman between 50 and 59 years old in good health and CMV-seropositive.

This CDR3 is CASSITSGGSNTEAFF. CDR3 coding DNA: TGCGCCAGCAGCATAACATCAGGGGGCAGTAACACTGAAGCTTTCTTT. The chain has TRBV5-1 and TRBJ1-1; 8 nucleotides agree with TRBD1. V shed 4 bases and J 2 bases; nucleotides not matched to a gene: 10. Germline CDR1 and CDR2: SGHRS and YFSETQ. The CDR3 contains 16 residues.

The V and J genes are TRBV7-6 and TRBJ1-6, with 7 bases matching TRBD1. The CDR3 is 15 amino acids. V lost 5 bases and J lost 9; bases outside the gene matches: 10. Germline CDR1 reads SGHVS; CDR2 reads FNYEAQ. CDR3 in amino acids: CASSREGGSGSPLHF. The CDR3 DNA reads TGTGCCAGCAGCCGTGAAGGGGGCAGTGGTTCACCCCTCCACTTT.

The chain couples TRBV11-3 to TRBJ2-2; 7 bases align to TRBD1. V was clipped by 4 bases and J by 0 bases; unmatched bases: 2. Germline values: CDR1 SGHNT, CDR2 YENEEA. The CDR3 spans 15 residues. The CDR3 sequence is CASSSGQTNTGELFF. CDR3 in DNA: TGTGCCAGCAGCTCGGGACAGACGAACACCGGGGAGCTGTTTTTT.

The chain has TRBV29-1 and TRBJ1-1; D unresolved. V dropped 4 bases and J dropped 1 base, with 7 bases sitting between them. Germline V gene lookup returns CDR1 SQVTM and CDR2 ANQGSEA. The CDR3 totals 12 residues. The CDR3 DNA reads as TGCAGCGTTGTCCCAGGGAACACTGAAGCTTTCTTT. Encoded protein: CSVVPGNTEAFF.

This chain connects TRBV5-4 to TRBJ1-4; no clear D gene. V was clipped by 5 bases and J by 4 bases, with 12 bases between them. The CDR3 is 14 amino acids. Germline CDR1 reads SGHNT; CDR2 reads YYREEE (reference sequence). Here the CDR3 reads CASRRSAGNEKLFF. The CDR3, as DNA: TGTGCCAGCAGGAGAAGTGCCGGTAATGAAAAACTGTTTTTT.

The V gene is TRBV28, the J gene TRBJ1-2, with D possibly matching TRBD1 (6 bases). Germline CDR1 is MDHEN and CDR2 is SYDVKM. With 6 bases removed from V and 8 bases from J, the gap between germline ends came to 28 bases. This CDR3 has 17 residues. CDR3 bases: TGTGCCAGCAGCCAATTCTACTATACAGGGTGGAAGGGGGGCTACACCTTC. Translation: CASSQFYYTGWKGGYTF.

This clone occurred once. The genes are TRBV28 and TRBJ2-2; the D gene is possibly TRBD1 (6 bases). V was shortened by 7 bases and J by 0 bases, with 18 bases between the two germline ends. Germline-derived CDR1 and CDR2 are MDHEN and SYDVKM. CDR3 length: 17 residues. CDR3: CASTSSKAGANTGELFF. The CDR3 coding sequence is TGTGCCAGCACCTCCTCAAAGGCAGGGGCGAACACCGGGGAGCTGTTTTTT.

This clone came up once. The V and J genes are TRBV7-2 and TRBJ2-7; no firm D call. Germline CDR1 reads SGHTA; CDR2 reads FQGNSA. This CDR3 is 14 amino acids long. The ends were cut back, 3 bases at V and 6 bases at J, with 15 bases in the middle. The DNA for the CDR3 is TGTGCCAGCAGCTTGTCAGGTACCCCTACCGAGCAGTACTTC. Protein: CASSLSGTPTEQYF.

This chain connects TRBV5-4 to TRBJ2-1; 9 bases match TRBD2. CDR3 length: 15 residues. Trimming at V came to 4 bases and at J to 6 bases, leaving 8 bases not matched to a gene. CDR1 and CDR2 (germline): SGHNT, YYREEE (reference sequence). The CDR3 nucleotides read TGTGCCAGCAGCACCGCGGGAGGGCTCGGCAATGAGCAGTTCTTC. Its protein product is CASSTAGGLGNEQFF.

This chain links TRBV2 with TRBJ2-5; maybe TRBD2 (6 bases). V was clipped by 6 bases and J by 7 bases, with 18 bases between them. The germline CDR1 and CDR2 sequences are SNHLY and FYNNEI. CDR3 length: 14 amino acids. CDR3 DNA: TGTGCCAGCAGCGCCGAACAGGTCGGGGGGACCCAGTACTTC. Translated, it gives CASSAEQVGGTQYF.

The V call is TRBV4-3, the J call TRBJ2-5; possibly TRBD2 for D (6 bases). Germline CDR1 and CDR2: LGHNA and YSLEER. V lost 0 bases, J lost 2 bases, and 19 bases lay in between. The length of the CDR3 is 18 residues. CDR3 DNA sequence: TGCGCCAGCAGCCAAGAAGGACCCCGAACGGCGGGACAAGAGACCCAGTACTTC. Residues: CASSQEGPRTAGQETQYF.

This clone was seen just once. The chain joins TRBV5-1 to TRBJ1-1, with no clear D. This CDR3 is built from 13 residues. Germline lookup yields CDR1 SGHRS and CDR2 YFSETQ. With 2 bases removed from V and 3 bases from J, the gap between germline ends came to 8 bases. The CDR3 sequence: CASSFQIDTEAFF. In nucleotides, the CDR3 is TGCGCCAGCAGCTTTCAGATTGACACTGAAGCTTTCTTT. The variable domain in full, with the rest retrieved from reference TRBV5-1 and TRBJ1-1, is KAGVTQTPRYLIKTRGQQVTLSCSPISGHRSVSWYQQTPGQGLQFLFEYFSETQRNKGNFPGRFSGRQFSNSRSEMNVSTLELGDSALYLCASSFQIDTEAFFGQGTRLTVV.

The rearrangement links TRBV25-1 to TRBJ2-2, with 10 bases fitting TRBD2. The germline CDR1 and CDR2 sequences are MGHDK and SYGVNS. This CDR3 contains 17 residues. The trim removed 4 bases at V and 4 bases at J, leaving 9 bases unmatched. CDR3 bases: TGTGCCAGCAGTGGACAAGCGGGGGGGCTCTTCACCGGGGAGCTGTTTTTT. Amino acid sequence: CASSGQAGGLFTGELFF.

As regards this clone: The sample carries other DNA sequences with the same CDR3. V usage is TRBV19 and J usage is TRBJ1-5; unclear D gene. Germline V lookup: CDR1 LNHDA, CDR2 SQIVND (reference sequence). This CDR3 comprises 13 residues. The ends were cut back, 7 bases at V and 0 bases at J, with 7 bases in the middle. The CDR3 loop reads CASKRNSNQPQHF. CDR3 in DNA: TGTGCCAGTAAGAGGAATAGCAATCAGCCCCAGCATTTT.

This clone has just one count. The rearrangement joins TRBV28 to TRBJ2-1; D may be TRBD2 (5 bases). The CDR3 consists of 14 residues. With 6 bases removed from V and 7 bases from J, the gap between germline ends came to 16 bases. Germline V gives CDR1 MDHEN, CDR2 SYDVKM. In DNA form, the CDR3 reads TGTGCCAGCAGCCCTCCCGGTACGGGGAATGAGCAGTTCTTC. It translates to CASSPPGTGNEQFF. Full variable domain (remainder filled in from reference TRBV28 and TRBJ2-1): DVKVTQSSRYLVKRTGEKVFLECVQDMDHENMFWYRQDPGLGLRLIYFSYDVKMKEKGDIPEGYSVSREKKERFSLILESASTNQTSMYLCASSPPGTGNEQFFGPGTRLTVL.

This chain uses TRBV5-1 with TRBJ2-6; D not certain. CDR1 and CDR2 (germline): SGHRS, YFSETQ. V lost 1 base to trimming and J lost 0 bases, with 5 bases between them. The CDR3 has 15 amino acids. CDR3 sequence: CASSLQVSGANVLTF. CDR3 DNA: TGCGCCAGCAGCTTGCAGGTCTCTGGGGCCAACGTCCTGACTTTC.

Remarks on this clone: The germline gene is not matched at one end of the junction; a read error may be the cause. Here the CDR3 reads CASSHSRTGETQYF. The CDR3 region has the DNA TGTGCCAGCAGTCACTCGAGGACAGGGGAGACCCAGTACTTC. The chain recombines TRBV6-5 with TRBJ2-5, with TRBD1 matching 8 bases. The CDR3 extends over 14 amino acids. Germline CDR1 is MNHEY and CDR2 is SVGAGI.

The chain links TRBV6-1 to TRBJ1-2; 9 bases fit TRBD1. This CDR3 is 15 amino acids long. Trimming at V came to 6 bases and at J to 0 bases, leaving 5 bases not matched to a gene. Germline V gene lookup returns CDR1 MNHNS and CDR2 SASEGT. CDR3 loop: CASRQGATANYGYTF. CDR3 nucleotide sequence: TGTGCCAGCAGACAGGGGGCGACGGCTAACTATGGCTACACCTTC.

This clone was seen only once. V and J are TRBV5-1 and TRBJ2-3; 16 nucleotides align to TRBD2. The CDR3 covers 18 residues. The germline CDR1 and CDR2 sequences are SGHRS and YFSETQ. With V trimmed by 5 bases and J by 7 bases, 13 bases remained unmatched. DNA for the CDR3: TGCGCCAGCAGTCGTACCGGGACTAGCGGGGGGGTTTCAAATACGCAGTATTTT. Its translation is CASSRTGTSGGVSNTQYF. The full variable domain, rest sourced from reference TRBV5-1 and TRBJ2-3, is KAGVTQTPRYLIKTRGQQVTLSCSPISGHRSVSWYQQTPGQGLQFLFEYFSETQRNKGNFPGRFSGRQFSNSRSEMNVSTLELGDSALYLCASSRTGTSGGVSNTQYFGPGTRLTVL.

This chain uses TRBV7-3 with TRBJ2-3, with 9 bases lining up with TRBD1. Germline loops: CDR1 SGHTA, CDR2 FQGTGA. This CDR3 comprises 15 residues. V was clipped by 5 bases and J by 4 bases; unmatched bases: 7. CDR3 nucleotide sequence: TGTGCCAGCAGCGCCTACAGGGGGCGCGCAGATACGCAGTATTTT. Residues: CASSAYRGRADTQYF.

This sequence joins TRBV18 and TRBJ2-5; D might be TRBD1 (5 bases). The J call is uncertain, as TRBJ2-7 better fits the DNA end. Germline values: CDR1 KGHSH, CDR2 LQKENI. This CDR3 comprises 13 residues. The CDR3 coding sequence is TGTGCCAGCTCACCGGGGCCTTCCTACGAGCAGTACTTC. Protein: CASSPGPSYEQYF.

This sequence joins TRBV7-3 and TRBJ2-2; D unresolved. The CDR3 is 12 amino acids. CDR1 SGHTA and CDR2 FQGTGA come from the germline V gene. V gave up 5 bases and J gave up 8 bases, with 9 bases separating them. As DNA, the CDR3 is TGTGCCAGCAGCGTAGCCCTGGGGGAGCTGTTTTTT. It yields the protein CASSVALGELFF. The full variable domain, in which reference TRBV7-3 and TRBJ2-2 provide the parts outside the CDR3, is GAGVSQTPSNKVTEKGKYVELRCDPISGHTALYWYRQSLGQGPEFLIYFQGTGAADDSGLPNDRFFAVRPEGSVSTLKIQRTERGDSAVYLCASSVALGELFFGEGSRLTVL.

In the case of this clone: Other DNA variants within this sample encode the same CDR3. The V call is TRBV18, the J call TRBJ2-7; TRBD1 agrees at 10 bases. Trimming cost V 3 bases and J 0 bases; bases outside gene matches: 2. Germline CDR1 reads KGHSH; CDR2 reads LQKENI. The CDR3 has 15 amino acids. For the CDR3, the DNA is TGTGCCAGCTCACCCCGGGACAGGGGCTCCTACGAGCAGTACTTC. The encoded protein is CASSPRDRGSYEQYF.

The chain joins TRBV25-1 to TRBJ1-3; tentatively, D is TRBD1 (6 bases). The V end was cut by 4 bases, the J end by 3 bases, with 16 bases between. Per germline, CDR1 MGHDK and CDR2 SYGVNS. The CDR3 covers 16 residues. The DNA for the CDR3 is TGTGCCAGCAGTGTGGGCAGGGGAACTTTTGGAAACACCATATATTTT. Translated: CASSVGRGTFGNTIYF.

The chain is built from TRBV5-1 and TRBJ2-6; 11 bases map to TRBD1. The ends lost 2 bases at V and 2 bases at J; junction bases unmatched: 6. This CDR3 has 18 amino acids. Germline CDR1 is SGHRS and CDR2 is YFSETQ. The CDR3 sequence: CASSLKRTGGTGANVLTF. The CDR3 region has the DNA TGCGCCAGCAGCTTAAAAAGGACAGGGGGCACTGGGGCCAACGTCCTGACTTTC.

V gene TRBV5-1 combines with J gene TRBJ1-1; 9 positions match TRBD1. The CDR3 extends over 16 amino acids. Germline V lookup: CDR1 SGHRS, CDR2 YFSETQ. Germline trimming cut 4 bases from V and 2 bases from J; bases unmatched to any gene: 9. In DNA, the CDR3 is TGCGCCAGCAGCCCCTGGACAGGGGTGGGTAACACTGAAGCTTTCTTT. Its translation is CASSPWTGVGNTEAFF.

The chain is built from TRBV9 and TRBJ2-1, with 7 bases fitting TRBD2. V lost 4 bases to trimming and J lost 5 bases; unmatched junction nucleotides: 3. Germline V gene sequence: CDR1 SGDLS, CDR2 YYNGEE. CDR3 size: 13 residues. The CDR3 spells CASSSGTHNEQFF. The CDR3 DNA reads TGTGCCAGCAGCAGCGGGACCCACAATGAGCAGTTCTTC.